The clone carrying this T cell receptor beta chain was seen ten or more times. Its antigen is as yet unknown. This CDR3 has 13 amino acids. Germline V gene sequence: CDR1 MNHEY, CDR2 SMNVEV (reference sequence). Trimming took off 3 bases at V and 8 bases at J, with 11 bases between the two ends. RNA transcripts served as the template for amplifying TCR beta CDR3 regions. HTBI primers were employed in a first-round RT-PCR of the TCR CDR3. MiXCR, run by TCRdb on the multiplex PCR reads, gives a single entry per CDR3 protein. The table shows about 560,000 distinct CDR3 sequences, with more than 15% occurring only once. This sample was taken from a study of T cells in Graves' hyperthyroidism and ophthalmopathy. Study-wide points: Separation of ophthalmopathy from stable hyperthyroidism was achieved by a 13 V-J model.

Uncontrolled infection, other autoimmune disease, pregnancy and lactation each barred patients from inclusion. Each diagnosis drew on symptoms, thyroxine, TRAb, thyroid ultrasound and orbital computed tomography findings. The source material was blood. The V call is TRBV27, the J call TRBJ2-1, with D maybe TRBD2 (5 bases). The source of this sequence is a woman in her 30s with Graves' hyperthyroidism. The CDR3: CASSLYTRDEQFF. The CDR3 bases are TGTGCCAGCAGTTTGTATACGAGGGATGAGCAGTTCTTC.